These 13 T cell receptor beta chains originate from one sample sequenced in a study of spatial heterogeneity in lung cancer. Regarding the study as a whole: Tumoral mutation counts were tracked by counts of expanded intratumoral alpha and beta TCRs.

Time point of the sample: sample taken at primary tumor resection. TCRdb redid the calling of the 5' RACE reads with MiXCR, one entry per CDR3 protein. The top ten hold around 24% of the sample, which has around 8,100 distinct CDR3 sequences, around 5.4% seen once. No antigens are known for them. Sequenced material: lung tumor tissue, taken at surgery. The receptors here all came from a male donor with early-stage non-small cell lung cancer.

In this sample, this clonotype is medium-sized. V and J are TRBV7-8 and TRBJ1-5, with D unclear. This CDR3 has 13 amino acids. Trimming left V 6 bases short and J 0 bases short, with 6 bases between. The germline V gene encodes CDR1 SGHVS and CDR2 FQNEAQ. In nucleotides, the CDR3 is TGTGCCAGCAGTGTAAATAGCAATCAGCCCCAGCATTTT. It translates to CASSVNSNQPQHF.

Concerning this clonotype: A much more abundant neighbour one base away suggests this may be a read error. Likely a read error: the CDR3 ends without its conserved phenylalanine or tryptophan. The J gene is TRBJ2-7, the V gene TRBV2; unclear D gene. The CDR3 runs 15 residues. Germline V lookup: CDR1 SNHLY, CDR2 FYNNEI. The V end was cut by 6 bases, the J end by 3 bases, with 18 bases between. The CDR3 here is CASSASYSKHYEQYS. For the CDR3, the DNA is TGTGCCAGCAGCGCCTCCTATTCCAAGCACTACGAGCAGTACTCC.

This clonotype was recorded many times. The chain uses TRBV11-2 and TRBJ1-1; unclear D gene. The CDR3 contains 15 residues. The ends were cut back, 1 base at V and 0 bases at J, with 9 bases in the middle. The V gene's germline CDR1 is SGHAT and CDR2 FQNNGV. The CDR3 coding sequence is TGTGCCAGCAGCTTAGTCCCGGGGATGAACACTGAAGCTTTCTTT. Its translation is CASSLVPGMNTEAFF.

This clonotype was recorded at least ten times. The rearrangement uses TRBV20-1 and TRBJ1-4; D unclear. V was cut by 6 bases and J by 6 bases, with 17 bases left in between. The CDR3 contains 14 residues. The germline V gene encodes CDR1 DFQATT and CDR2 SNEGSKA (reference sequence). CDR3 in DNA: TGCAGTGCATGGACGGGAGATTCGTATGAAAAACTGTTTTTT. It codes for CSAWTGDSYEKLFF.

Relative to its sample, this clonotype is medium-sized. The chain links TRBV6-1 to TRBJ1-5; 8 bases align to TRBD1. After removal of 4 bases from V and 0 bases from J, the junction contained 11 bases not matched to a gene. The CDR3 totals 18 residues. Germline V CDR1 and CDR2: MNHNS, SASEGT. The CDR3 DNA reads TGTGCCAGCAGTGTCCGGGACAGGCTTAGGGATAGCAATCAGCCCCAGCATTTT. Residues: CASSVRDRLRDSNQPQHF.

This clonotype was found a few times. The V gene is TRBV12-5, the J gene TRBJ2-7; D is uncertain. The germline V and J ends were trimmed by 3 bases and 7 bases, with 7 bases remaining between them. In germline, CDR1 is LGHNT, CDR2 FRNRAP. This CDR3 region has 11 residues. As DNA, the CDR3 is TGTGCTAGTGGTTTAGACTGGGAGCAGTACTTC. The encoded protein is CASGLDWEQYF. Filled out from reference TRBV12-5 and TRBJ2-7, the complete variable domain reads DARVTQTPRHKVTEMGQEVTMRCQPILGHNTVFWYRQTMMQGLELLAYFRNRAPLDDSGMPKDRFSAEMPDATLATLKIQPSEPRDSAVYFCASGLDWEQYFGPGTRLTVT.

In this sample, this clonotype turned up many times. The rearrangement links TRBV28 to TRBJ1-5; D not certain. Between the trimmed V and J ends, which lost 2 bases and 4 bases, there was a span of 12 bases. The CDR3 runs 15 residues. CDR1 is MDHEN and CDR2 is SYDVKM in the germline V gene. The CDR3 region has the DNA TGTGCCAGCAGTTTAGAGGGCAGGCTTAATCAGCCCCAGCATTTT. This gives the protein CASSLEGRLNQPQHF.

In its sample, this clonotype was seen many times. The chain uses TRBV20-1 and TRBJ1-2; D gene unclear. Germline V CDR1 and CDR2: DFQATT, SNEGSKA (reference sequence). V was pared by 4 bases and J by 0 bases, with 3 bases between. This CDR3 comprises 11 residues. The CDR3 here is CSATPNYGYTF. As DNA, the CDR3 is TGCAGTGCTACACCTAACTATGGCTACACCTTC.

The chain has TRBV2 and TRBJ2-2; D tentatively reads TRBD1 or TRBD2 (5 bases each). V lost 8 bases to trimming and J lost 1 base, with 8 bases between them. There are 13 residues in the CDR3. In germline, CDR1 is SNHLY, CDR2 FYNNEI. CDR3 in DNA: TGTGCCAGCGGGACGGAGAACACCGGGGAGCTGTTTTTT. Amino acids: CASGTENTGELFF.

Ten or more counts support this clonotype. The chain links TRBV7-9 to TRBJ2-4; D uncertain. V dropped 0 bases and J dropped 5 bases, with 14 bases sitting between them. The CDR3 totals 16 residues. CDR1 is SEHNR and CDR2 is FQNEAQ in the germline V gene (reference sequence). DNA for the CDR3: TGTGCCAGCAGCTTAGCGCGTATATCCACCCAAAACATTCAGTACTTC. This translates into CASSLARISTQNIQYF.

J is TRBJ1-1 and V is TRBV11-3; D not resolved. This CDR3 region has 12 residues. Germline V gives CDR1 SGHNT, CDR2 YENEEA. Trimming took 6 bases from V and 0 from J, leaving 5 bases between them. DNA of the CDR3: TGTGCCAGCAGTAGCATGAACACTGAAGCTTTCTTT. Translated, it gives CASSSMNTEAFF. Supplemented by reference TRBV11-3 and TRBJ1-1, the full variable domain reads EAGVVQSPRYKIIEKKQPVAFWCNPISGHNTLYWYLQNLGQGPELLIRYENEEAVDDSQLPKDRFSAERLKGVDSTLKIQPAELGDSAVYLCASSSMNTEAFFGQGTRLTVV.

At least ten counts were recorded for this clonotype. The chain employs TRBV11-2 and TRBJ2-1, with 8 bases fitting TRBD2. CDR3 length equals 14 residues. V dropped 5 bases and J dropped 7; count of bases not matched to a gene: 7. Germline CDR1 and CDR2: SGHAT and FQNNGV. CDR3 amino acids: CASSRGTSGNEQFF. The CDR3, as DNA: TGTGCCAGCAGCCGTGGAACTAGCGGTAATGAGCAGTTCTTC. Full variable domain (rest looked up from reference TRBV11-2 and TRBJ2-1): EAGVAQSPRYKIIEKRQSVAFWCNPISGHATLYWYQQILGQGPKLLIQFQNNGVVDDSQLPKDRFSAERLKGVDSTLKIQPAKLEDSAVYLCASSRGTSGNEQFFGPGTRLTVL.

Ten or more counts support this clonotype. The genes are TRBV20-1 and TRBJ2-7; D not certain. CDR3 length: 11 amino acids. Germline loops: CDR1 DFQATT, CDR2 SNEGSKA (reference sequence). The ends were cut back, 0 bases at V and 10 bases at J, with 10 bases in the middle. The CDR3 DNA reads TGCAGTGCTAGAGATAGGCAGACTCAGTACTTC. This sequence encodes CSARDRQTQYF.